The 8 T cell receptor beta chains given below trace back to one sample, sequenced in a study of cytomegalovirus exposure and HLA in healthy donors. In the PCR, 60 Vbeta and 13 Jbeta primers were used. Method: immunoSEQ multiplex PCR; TCRdb's copy keeps in-frame clones and lacks some. The table shows tens of thousands of clones, with approximately 84% occurring only once. Sequencing input: PBMCs. These receptors all stem from a man younger than 35 in good health and CMV-seronegative.

The chain recombines TRBV9 with TRBJ2-1; a possible D gene is TRBD2 (7 bases). Per the germline V gene, CDR1 is SGDLS and CDR2 is YYNGEE. The CDR3 is 15 residues long. V was trimmed by 6 bases and J by 5 bases, leaving 18 bases between them. The chain's CDR3 is CASTKGGNTNNEQFF. The CDR3, as DNA: TGTGCCAGCACCAAGGGGGGGAACACTAACAATGAGCAGTTCTTC.

This clone was counted once. The J gene is TRBJ2-3, the V gene TRBV14; 11 nucleotides match TRBD1. Germline V gene sequence: CDR1 SGHDN, CDR2 FVKESK. CDR3 length equals 15 residues. The V and J ends lost 3 bases and 4 bases, in that order; junction bases with no gene match: 3. CDR3 in amino acids: CASSQDRGHSDTQYF. CDR3 DNA sequence: TGTGCCAGCAGCCAGGACAGGGGGCATTCAGATACGCAGTATTTT.

The gene calls are TRBV4-1 and TRBJ2-1, with TRBD2 identical over 9 bases. After removal of 4 bases from V and 5 bases from J, the junction contained 9 bases not matched to a gene. CDR1 is MGHRA and CDR2 is YSYEKL in the germline V gene. The CDR3 has 16 amino acids. CDR3 protein: CASSPLLAGVDNEQFF. DNA for the CDR3: TGCGCCAGCAGCCCGCTCTTAGCGGGAGTAGACAATGAGCAGTTCTTC.

The chain has TRBV2 and TRBJ2-5, with 7 positions matching TRBD2. TRBJ2-7 matches the DNA end more closely, so the J call is doubtful. Germline-derived CDR1 and CDR2 are SNHLY and FYNNEI. There are 12 residues in the CDR3. The CDR3 sequence: CASRGTNYEQYF. CDR3 nucleotides: TGTGCCAGCAGAGGGACTAATTACGAGCAGTACTTC.

This rearrangement joins TRBV6-6 to TRBJ2-7, with a possible D match to TRBD1 (5 bases). The CDR3 is 13 residues long. Germline V lookup: CDR1 MNHNY, CDR2 SVGAGI (reference sequence). The V gene lost 5 bases and the J gene lost 3 bases, with 11 bases spanning the gap. CDR3 DNA sequence: TGTGCCAGCAGTCGACAGTTATACTACGAGCAGTACTTC. It translates to CASSRQLYYEQYF.

This clone was detected a few times. The rearrangement links TRBV13 to TRBJ2-5, with TRBD2 matching 7 bases. CDR3 size: 16 residues. Germline V gives CDR1 PRHDT, CDR2 FYEKMQ (reference sequence). V was clipped by 4 bases and J by 4 bases; unmatched bases: 12. The CDR3 DNA reads TGTGCCAGCAGCTCGAGACTAGCTGGCCCTGGAGAGACCCAGTACTTC. Its translation: CASSSRLAGPGETQYF.

This chain connects TRBV5-1 to TRBJ2-1; 14 positions match TRBD2. V lost 3 bases and J lost 7; bases outside the gene matches: 6. The CDR3 sequence is 16 residues long. Germline CDR1 SGHRS, CDR2 YFSETQ. CDR3 in DNA: TGCGCCAGCAGCTGGGGACTAGCGGGAGCGGGGAATGAGCAGTTCTTC. Residues: CASSWGLAGAGNEQFF.

V is TRBV18 and J is TRBJ2-7; 7 nucleotides align to TRBD1. CDR3 length equals 15 residues. Germline loops: CDR1 KGHSH, CDR2 LQKENI. V shed 2 bases, J shed 5 bases, and the junction held 9 bases outside the gene matches. The CDR3 loop is CASSPNRQGPNEQYF. CDR3 DNA sequence: TGTGCCAGCTCACCAAACCGACAGGGACCCAACGAGCAGTACTTC.